The rows below give T cell receptor beta chains drawn from one sample of a study of T cells in localized non-small cell lung cancer. Generated by immunoSEQ multiplex PCR, the TCRdb table keeps only in-frame clones and is missing some. The table includes about 24,000 clones, 88% detected once. Source: PBMCs, taken before any cancer treatment. All receptors derive from a man aged 40-75 years with stage II lung adenocarcinoma. CDR3s include the opening cysteine and the closing phenylalanine or tryptophan. Fields, in order: V gene, D gene, clone size, J gene, CDR3 DNA, CDR3 protein. A D gene is named only where the DNA matches it firmly. Clone sizes are given selectively: once, few, many, or a class where the clone is expanded.

TRBV29-1	-	-	TRBJ2-2	TGCAGCGTTGCCCCCTTTGATCAGACCGGGGAGCTGTTTTTT	CSVAPFDQTGELFF
TRBV28	-	-	TRBJ1-2	TGTGCCAGCAGCCAGACAGGTGGCTATGGCTACACCTTC	CASSQTGGYGYTF
TRBV5-5	-	-	TRBJ1-4	TGTGCCAGCAGCTCTACACCAAACGGGGAAAAACTGTTTTTT	CASSSTPNGEKLFF
TRBV5-4	TRBD1	-	TRBJ1-3	TGTGCCAGCAGCTTACCAGGGGGCCCTGGAAACACCATATATTTT	CASSLPGGPGNTIYF
TRBV4-1	TRBD1	-	TRBJ2-7	TGCGCCAGCAGCCAAGATGGGCGAGGGACAGGGCTCGAGCAGTACTTC	CASSQDGRGTGLEQYF
TRBV11-2	TRBD2	-	TRBJ2-7	TGTGCCAGCAGCTTCTCCCCCCTTCGGCGGGAGGGCCTCGAGCAGTACTTC	CASSFSPLRREGLEQYF
TRBV19	-	-	TRBJ2-6	TGTGCCAGTAGTATGACCGGGGGATCTGGGGCCAACGTCCTGACTTTC	CASSMTGGSGANVLTF
TRBV7-3	-	-	TRBJ2-3	TGTGCCAGCAGCTTGGCCGGAGCAGATACGCAGTATTTT	CASSLAGADTQYF
TRBV6-4	TRBD2	-	TRBJ2-3	TGTGCCAGCAGTGACCGAGGACTAGCGGGGTTCACAGATACGCAGTATTTT	CASSDRGLAGFTDTQYF
TRBV10-3	TRBD1	-	TRBJ2-3	TGTGCCATCAGTGAACAGGGGGCTTCAGATACGCAGTATTTT	CAISEQGASDTQYF
TRBV7-2	TRBD2	-	TRBJ2-2	TGTGCCAGCAGCCAGACTAGCGGGAGTACCGGGGAGCTGTTTTTT	CASSQTSGSTGELFF
TRBV2	-	-	TRBJ1-3	TGTGCCAGCGGGAGACAGTCCATCTATGGAAACACCATATATTTT	CASGRQSIYGNTIYF
TRBV7-8	-	-	TRBJ2-4	TGTGCCAGCAGCTTAGTACAGGGTCCTGATCAGTACTTC	CASSLVQGPDQYF
TRBV30	-	-	TRBJ1-2	TGTGCCTGGAGCAGGTCCTATGGCTACACCTTC	CAWSRSYGYTF
TRBV28	-	-	TRBJ2-7	TGTGCCAGCAGTCAAATTTCCGGGACACCGTACGAGCAGTACTTC	CASSQISGTPYEQYF
TRBV6-5	-	-	TRBJ1-1	TGTGCCAGCAGTTACGGAGCTAAGAACACTGAAGCTTTCTTT	CASSYGAKNTEAFF
TRBV5-5	-	few	TRBJ1-3	TGTGCCAGCAGATTCACGACGCAGGGATCTGGAAACACCATATATTTT	CASRFTTQGSGNTIYF
TRBV7-9	-	-	TRBJ2-7	TGTGCCAGCAGCCCTCCCCTCTGGGCGGCGAGGTCCTACGAGCAGTACTTC	CASSPPLWAARSYEQYF
TRBV6-5	-	-	TRBJ1-1	TGTGCCAGCCGAACACAGGGATCCGGGGACACTGAAGCTTTCTTT	CASRTQGSGDTEAFF
TRBV6-5	TRBD2	-	TRBJ2-3	TGTGCCAGCAGTTCACTAGCGCATACGCAGTATTTT	CASSSLAHTQYF
TRBV2	TRBD2	once	TRBJ2-3	TGTGCCAGCAGTGGGGCGGCGGGGGGGCCAGATACGCAGTATTTT	CASSGAAGGPDTQYF
TRBV14	-	-	TRBJ1-2	TGTGCCAGCAGCCAGATAGGGGAGGAATTCGGTCATGGCTACACCTTC	CASSQIGEEFGHGYTF
TRBV5-1	-	-	TRBJ2-2	TGCGCCAGCAGCTTTAGCGGCGGAGGGACCGGGGAGCTGCTTTTT	CASSFSGGGTGELLF